The clone carrying this T cell receptor beta chain was seen only once. The antigen is not known. Generated by immunoSEQ multiplex PCR, the TCRdb table keeps only in-frame clones and is missing some. The repertoire has about 44,000 clones, 75% to 95% of them found once; the top ten carry 3.9%. This specimen comes from a study of a mutant IDH1 vaccine in newly diagnosed glioma. At the level of the study: The treated population exhibited a male proportion of 62.5%, a female proportion of about 38%, and a mean age of approximately 42 years. Patients had received radiotherapy, temozolomide, or both previously, most receiving both. General study points: Researchers report vaccine-induced immune responses in over 90% of patients. Pseudoprogression showed no apparent link to changes in top peripheral T cell clonotypes.

Time point indicated: week 23, last vaccination. Alongside topical imiquimod, each dose of vaccine comprised 300 ug of mutant IDH1 20-mer peptide. The CDR3 has 17 amino acids. V gave up 0 bases and J gave up 7 bases; unmatched junction bases: 7. Germline assignment: CDR1 SGHTA and CDR2 FQGTGA. The chain combines TRBV7-3 with TRBJ2-2; TRBD2 matches 11 bases. Sequences were derived from PBMCs, sampled from a glioma patient whose treatment included an IDH1 peptide vaccine. The receptor was isolated from a man over 45 with glioma. The CDR3 DNA reads TGTGCCAGCAGCTTAACGAGGGCTAGCGGGAGGATCGGGGAGCTGTTTTTT. Residues: CASSLTRASGRIGELFF.